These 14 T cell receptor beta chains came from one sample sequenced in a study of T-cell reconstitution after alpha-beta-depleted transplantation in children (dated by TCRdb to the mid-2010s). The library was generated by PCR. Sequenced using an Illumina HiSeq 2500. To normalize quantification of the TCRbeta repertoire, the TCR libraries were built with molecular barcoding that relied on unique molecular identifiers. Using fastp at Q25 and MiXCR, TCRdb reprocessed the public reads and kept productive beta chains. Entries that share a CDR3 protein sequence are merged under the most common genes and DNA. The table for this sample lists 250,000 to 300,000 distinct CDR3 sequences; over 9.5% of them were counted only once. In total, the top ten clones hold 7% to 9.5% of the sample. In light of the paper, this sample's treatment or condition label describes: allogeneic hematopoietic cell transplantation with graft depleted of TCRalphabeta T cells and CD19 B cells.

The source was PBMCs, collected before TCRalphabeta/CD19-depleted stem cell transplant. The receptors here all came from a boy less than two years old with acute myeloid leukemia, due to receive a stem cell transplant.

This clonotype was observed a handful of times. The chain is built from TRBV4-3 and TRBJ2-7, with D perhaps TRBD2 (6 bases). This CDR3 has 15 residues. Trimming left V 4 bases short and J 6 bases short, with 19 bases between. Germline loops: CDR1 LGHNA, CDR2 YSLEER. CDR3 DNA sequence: TGCGCCAGCAGCCCGGGACTCCGTAGTTTGATCGAGCAGTACTTC. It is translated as CASSPGLRSLIEQYF.

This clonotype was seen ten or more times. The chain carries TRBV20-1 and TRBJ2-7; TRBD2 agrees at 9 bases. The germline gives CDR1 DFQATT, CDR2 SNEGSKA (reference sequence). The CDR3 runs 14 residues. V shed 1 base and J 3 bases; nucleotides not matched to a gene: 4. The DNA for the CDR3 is TGCAGTGCTAGAGCGGCTAGCGGGGTCTACGAGCAGTACTTC. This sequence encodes CSARAASGVYEQYF.

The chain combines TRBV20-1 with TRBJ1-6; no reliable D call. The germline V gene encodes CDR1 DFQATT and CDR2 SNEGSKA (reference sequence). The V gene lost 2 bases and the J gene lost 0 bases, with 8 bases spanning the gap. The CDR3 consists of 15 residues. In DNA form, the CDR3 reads TGCAGTGCTAGATCGCTTTGCTCCTATAATTCACCCCTCCACTTT. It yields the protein CSARSLCSYNSPLHF.

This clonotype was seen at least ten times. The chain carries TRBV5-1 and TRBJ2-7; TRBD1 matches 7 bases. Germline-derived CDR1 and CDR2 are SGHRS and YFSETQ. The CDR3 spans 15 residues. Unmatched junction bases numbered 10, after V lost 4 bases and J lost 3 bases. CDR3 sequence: CASSPSATGNYEQYF. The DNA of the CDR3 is TGCGCCAGCAGCCCATCCGCGACAGGGAACTACGAGCAGTACTTC.

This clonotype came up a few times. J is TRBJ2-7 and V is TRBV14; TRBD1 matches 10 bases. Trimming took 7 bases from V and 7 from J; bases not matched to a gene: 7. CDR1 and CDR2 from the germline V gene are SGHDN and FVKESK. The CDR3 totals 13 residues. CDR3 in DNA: TGTGCCAGCACCTGGACAGGGGGAGGGGAGCAGTACTTC. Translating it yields CASTWTGGGEQYF.

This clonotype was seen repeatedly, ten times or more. The DNA for the CDR3 is TGTGCCAGCAGCACACTCGGGACTTATTACAATGAGCAGTTCTTC. Amino acid sequence: CASSTLGTYYNEQFF. The chain joins TRBV28 to TRBJ2-1, with D maybe TRBD2 (6 bases). V lost 6 bases to trimming and J lost 4 bases, with 16 bases between them. Germline lookup yields CDR1 MDHEN and CDR2 SYDVKM. The length of the CDR3 is 15 residues.

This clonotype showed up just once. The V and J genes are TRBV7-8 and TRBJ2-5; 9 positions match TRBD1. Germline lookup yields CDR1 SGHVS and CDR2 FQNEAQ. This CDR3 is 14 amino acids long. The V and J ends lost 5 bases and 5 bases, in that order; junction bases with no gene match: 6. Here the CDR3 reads CASSLGQGWETQYF. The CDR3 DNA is TGTGCCAGCAGCCTCGGACAGGGGTGGGAGACCCAGTACTTC. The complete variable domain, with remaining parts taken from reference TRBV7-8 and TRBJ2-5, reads GAGVSQSPRYKVAKRGQDVALRCDPISGHVSLFWYQQALGQGPEFLTYFQNEAQLDKSGLPSDRFFAERPEGSVSTLKIQRTQQEDSAVYLCASSLGQGWETQYFGPGTRLLVL.

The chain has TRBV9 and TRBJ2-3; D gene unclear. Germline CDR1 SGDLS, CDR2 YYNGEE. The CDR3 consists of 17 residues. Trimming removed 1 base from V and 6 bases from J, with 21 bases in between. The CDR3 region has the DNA TGTGCCAGCAGCGTAAACCCTGCGTCGGAAATATGGGATACGCAGTATTTT. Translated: CASSVNPASEIWDTQYF.

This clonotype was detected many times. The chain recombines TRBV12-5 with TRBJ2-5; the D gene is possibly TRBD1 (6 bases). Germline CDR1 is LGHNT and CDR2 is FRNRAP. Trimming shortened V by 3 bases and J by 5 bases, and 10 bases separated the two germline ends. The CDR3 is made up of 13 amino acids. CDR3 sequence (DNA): TGTGCTAGTGGTTTACAGGGCTGGGAGACCCAGTACTTC. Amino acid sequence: CASGLQGWETQYF.

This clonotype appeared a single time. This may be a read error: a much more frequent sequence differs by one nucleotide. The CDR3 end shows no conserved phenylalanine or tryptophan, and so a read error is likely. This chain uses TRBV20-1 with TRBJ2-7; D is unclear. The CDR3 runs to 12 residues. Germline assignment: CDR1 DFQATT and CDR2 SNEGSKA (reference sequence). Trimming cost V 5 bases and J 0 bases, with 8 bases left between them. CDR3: CSARSNSYEQYL. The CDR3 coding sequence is TGCAGTGCTCGCAGTAACTCCTACGAGCAGTACCTC.

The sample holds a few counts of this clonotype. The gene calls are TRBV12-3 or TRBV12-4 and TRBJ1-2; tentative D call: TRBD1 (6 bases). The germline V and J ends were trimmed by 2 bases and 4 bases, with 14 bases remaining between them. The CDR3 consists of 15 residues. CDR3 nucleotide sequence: TGTGCCAGCAGTTTAAGATGGGGGCTCTCCTATGGCTACACCTTC. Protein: CASSLRWGLSYGYTF.

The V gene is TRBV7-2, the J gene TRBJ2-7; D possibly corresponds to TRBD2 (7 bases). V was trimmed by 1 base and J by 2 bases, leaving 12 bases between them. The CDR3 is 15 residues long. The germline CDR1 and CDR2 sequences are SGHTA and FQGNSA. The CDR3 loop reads CASSLEGGRAYEQYF. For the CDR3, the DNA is TGTGCCAGCAGCTTAGAGGGGGGGAGGGCCTACGAGCAGTACTTC.

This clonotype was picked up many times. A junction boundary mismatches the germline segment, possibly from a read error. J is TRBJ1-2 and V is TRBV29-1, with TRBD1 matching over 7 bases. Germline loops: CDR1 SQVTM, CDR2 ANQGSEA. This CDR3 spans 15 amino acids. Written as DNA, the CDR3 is TGCAGCGTTGAAGAACGGACAGGTCCTAAATATGGCTACACCTTC. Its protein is CSVEERTGPKYGYTF.

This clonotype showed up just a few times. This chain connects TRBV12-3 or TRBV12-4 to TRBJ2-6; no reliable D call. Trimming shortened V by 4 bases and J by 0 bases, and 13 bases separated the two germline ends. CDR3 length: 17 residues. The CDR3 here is CASSSEQTFSGANVLTF. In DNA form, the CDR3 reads TGTGCCAGCAGTTCCGAACAAACTTTCTCTGGGGCCAACGTCCTGACTTTC.